This TCR beta chain was sequenced in a study of cytomegalovirus exposure and HLA in healthy donors. The CDR3 totals 13 residues. The germline CDR1 and CDR2 sequences are SNHLY and FYNNEI. 13 Jbeta primers and 60 Vbeta primers were used for the PCR. Sequencing used immunoSEQ multiplex PCR; TCRdb keeps in-frame clones, though not all of them. This table has a few hundred thousand clones, over 60% appearing once. The chain is built from TRBV2 and TRBJ2-5; tentative D call: TRBD1 (6 bases). Near its end, the DNA agrees better with TRBJ2-7, so the J call may be wrong. Material: PBMCs. The source is a man younger than 35 in good health and CMV-seronegative. CDR3 protein: CASRDSNNYEQYF. The CDR3 coding sequence is TGTGCCAGCAGGGACAGTAATAACTACGAGCAGTACTTC.